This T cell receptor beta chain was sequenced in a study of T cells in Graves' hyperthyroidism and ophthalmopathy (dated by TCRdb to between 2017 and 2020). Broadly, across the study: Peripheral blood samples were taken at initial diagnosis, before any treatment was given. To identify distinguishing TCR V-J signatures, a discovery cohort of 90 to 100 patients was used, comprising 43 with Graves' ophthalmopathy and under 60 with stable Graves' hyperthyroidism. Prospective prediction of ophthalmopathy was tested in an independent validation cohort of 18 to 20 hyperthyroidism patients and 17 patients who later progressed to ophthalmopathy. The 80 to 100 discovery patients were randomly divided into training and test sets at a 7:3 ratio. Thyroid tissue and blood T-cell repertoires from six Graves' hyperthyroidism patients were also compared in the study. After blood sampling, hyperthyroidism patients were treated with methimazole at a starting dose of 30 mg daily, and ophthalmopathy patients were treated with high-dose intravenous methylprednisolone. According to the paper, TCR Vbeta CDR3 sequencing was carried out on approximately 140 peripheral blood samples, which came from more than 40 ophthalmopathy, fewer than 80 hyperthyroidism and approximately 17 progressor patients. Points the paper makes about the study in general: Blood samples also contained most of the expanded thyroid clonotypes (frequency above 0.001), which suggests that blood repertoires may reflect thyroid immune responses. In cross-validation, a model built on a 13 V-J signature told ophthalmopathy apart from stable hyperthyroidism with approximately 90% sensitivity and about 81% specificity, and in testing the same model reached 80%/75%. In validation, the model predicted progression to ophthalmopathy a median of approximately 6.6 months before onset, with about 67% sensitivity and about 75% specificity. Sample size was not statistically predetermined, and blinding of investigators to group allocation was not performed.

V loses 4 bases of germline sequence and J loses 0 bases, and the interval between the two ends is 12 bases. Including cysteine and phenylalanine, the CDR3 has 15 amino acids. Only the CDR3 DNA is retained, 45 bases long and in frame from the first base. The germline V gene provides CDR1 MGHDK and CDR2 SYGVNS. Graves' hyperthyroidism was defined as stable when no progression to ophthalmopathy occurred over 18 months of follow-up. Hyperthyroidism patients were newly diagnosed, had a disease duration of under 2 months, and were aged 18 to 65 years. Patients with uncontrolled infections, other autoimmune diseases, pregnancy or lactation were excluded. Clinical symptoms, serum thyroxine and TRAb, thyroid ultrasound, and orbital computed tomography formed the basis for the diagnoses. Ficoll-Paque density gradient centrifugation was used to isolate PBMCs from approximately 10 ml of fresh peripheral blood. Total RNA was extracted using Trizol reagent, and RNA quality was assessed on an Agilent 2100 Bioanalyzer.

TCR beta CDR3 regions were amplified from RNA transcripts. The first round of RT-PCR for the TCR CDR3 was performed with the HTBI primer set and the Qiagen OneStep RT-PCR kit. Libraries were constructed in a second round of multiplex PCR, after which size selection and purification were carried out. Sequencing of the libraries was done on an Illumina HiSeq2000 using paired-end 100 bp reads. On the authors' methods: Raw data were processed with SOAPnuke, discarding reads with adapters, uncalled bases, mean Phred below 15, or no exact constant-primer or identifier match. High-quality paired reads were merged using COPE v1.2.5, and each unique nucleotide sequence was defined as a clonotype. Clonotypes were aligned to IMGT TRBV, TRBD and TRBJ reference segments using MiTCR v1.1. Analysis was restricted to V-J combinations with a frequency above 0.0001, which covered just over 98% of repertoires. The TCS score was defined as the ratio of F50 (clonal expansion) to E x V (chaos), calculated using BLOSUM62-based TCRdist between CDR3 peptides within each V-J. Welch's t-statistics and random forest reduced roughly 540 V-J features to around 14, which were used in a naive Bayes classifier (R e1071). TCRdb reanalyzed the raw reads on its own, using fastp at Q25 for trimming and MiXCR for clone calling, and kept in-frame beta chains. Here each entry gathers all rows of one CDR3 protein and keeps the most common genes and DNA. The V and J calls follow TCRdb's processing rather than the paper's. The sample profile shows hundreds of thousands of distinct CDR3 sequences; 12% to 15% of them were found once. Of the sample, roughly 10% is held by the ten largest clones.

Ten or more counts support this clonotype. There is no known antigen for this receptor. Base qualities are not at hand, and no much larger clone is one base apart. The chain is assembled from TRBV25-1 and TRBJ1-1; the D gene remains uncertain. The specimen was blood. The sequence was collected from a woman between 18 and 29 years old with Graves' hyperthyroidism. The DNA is TGTGCCAGCAGTGTCCACCGGGGAATGAACACTGAAGCTTTCTTT. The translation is CASSVHRGMNTEAFF.